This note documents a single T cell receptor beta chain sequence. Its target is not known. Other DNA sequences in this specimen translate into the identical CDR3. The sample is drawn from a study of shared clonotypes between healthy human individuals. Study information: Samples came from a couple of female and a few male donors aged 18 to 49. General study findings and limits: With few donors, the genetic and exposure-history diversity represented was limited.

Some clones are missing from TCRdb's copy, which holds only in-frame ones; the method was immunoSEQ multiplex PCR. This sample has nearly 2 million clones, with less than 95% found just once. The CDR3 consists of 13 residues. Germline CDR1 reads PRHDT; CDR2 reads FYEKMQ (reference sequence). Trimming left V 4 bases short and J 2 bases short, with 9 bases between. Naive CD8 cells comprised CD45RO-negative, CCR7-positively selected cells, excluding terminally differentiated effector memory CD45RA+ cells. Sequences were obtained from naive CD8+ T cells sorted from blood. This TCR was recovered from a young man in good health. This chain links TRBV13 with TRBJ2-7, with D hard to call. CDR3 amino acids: CASSSGRTYEQYF. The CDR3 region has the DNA TGTGCCAGCAGCTCTGGACGGACCTACGAGCAGTACTTC.